This T cell receptor beta chain was captured in a study of blood T cell repertoires in COVID-19. Whole-study context: There were acute and convalescent COVID-19 samples, and they came from the United States, Italy and Spain.

As processed by the authors: The assay estimated nucleated cells by amplifying reference gene primers. The protocol was immunoSEQ multiplex PCR, while the TCRdb copy is restricted to in-frame clones and leaves out a portion. D and trimming come from the DNA, and the V and J calls and clone size come from that table. The data hold 180,000 or so clones, with 80% to 90% observed a single time. This CDR3 has 15 residues. The V gene's germline CDR1 is MNHEY and CDR2 SMNVEV (reference sequence). J was trimmed by 4 bases and V by 4 bases; bases with no gene match: 8. V usage is TRBV27 and J usage is TRBJ1-2, with TRBD1 matching over 8 bases. The source is a man aged 55-75 years with acute or convalescent COVID-19. The sequencing input was peripheral blood. CDR3 protein: CASSWTGNGAYGYTF. The CDR3 DNA follows: TGTGCCAGCAGTTGGACAGGGAACGGCGCCTATGGCTACACCTTC.